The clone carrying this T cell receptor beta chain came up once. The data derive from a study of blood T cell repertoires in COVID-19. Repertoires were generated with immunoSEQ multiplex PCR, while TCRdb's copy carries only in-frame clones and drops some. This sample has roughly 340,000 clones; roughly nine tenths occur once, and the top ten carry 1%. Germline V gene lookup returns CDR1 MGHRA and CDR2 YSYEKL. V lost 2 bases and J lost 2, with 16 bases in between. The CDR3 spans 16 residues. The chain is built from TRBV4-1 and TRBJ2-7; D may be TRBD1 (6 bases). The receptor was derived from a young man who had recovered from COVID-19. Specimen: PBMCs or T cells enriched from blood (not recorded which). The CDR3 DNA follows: TGCGCCAGCAGCCAACCTGGAGGCAGGGGCACCTACGAGCAGTACTTC. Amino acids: CASSQPGGRGTYEQYF.